Presented here are 6 T cell receptor beta chains from one specimen sequenced in a study of cytomegalovirus exposure and HLA in healthy donors. A multiplex PCR was run with 60 Vbeta primers and 13 Jbeta primers. The assay was immunoSEQ multiplex PCR, and TCRdb's table has in-frame clones only and misses some. Among roughly 100,000 clones, about 13% were seen once, and the ten largest hold approximately 15%. Input material: PBMCs. These receptor sequences come from a man aged 40-49 years in good health and CMV-seropositive.

This clone was counted between two and nine times. The V and J genes are TRBV19 and TRBJ2-7, with TRBD1 as a possible D gene (6 bases). This CDR3 has 12 residues. Trimming left V 6 bases short and J 4 bases short, with 10 bases between. CDR1 and CDR2 from the germline V gene are LNHDA and SQIVND (reference sequence). CDR3 residues: CASSQGTYEQYF. The CDR3 coding sequence is TGTGCCAGTAGCCAGGGGACGTACGAGCAGTACTTC.

This clone has a handful of counts. This chain uses TRBV27 with TRBJ1-4; D remains unclear. Germline values: CDR1 MNHEY, CDR2 SMNVEV (reference sequence). There are 15 residues in the CDR3. V was pared by 1 base and J by 1 base, with 7 bases between. CDR3: CASSLWAQTNEKLFF. CDR3 DNA sequence: TGTGCCAGCAGTTTATGGGCACAAACTAATGAAAAACTGTTTTTT.

This clone was observed a few times. This chain connects TRBV21-1 to TRBJ1-1. TRBV21-1 counts as a pseudogene. There are 12 residues in the CDR3. This CDR3 is CASSECPGEAFF. For the CDR3, the DNA is TGTGCCAGCAGCGAATGCCCGGGAGAAGCTTTCTTT.

V and J are TRBV5-1 and TRBJ2-7, with 14 bases lining up with TRBD2. The J segment lost 3 bases and the V segment lost 4 bases, leaving 6 bases of the junction unmatched. The length of the CDR3 is 16 residues. The germline CDR1 and CDR2 sequences are SGHRS and YFSETQ. The CDR3 DNA sequence: TGCGCCAGCAGCGCCGGGGGGACTAGCGGGAGCTACGAGCAGTACTTC. It encodes CASSAGGTSGSYEQYF.

In this sample, this clone turned up a few times. The rearrangement uses TRBV28 and TRBJ2-1, with 9 bases identical to TRBD2. The CDR3 covers 16 residues. Trimming cost V 7 bases and J 7 bases; bases outside gene matches: 14. Germline V CDR1 and CDR2: MDHEN, SYDVKM. This CDR3 reads CASKASGIGRGNEQFF. In DNA, the CDR3 is TGTGCCAGCAAGGCTAGCGGGATCGGCCGAGGGAATGAGCAGTTCTTC.

The chain links TRBV19 to TRBJ2-7, with 11 bases lining up with TRBD1. Trimming at V came to 8 bases and at J to 3 bases, leaving 12 bases not matched to a gene. The CDR3 is made up of 16 amino acids. Germline CDR1 and CDR2: LNHDA and SQIVND (reference sequence). The CDR3 DNA reads TGTGCCAGTGGGGTCGGTGGACAGGGGGCCCTCTACGAGCAGTACTTC. Protein product: CASGVGGQGALYEQYF.